The rows below give T cell receptor beta chains drawn from one sample of a study of shared clonotypes between healthy human individuals. Here immunoSEQ multiplex PCR was the method, and the copy in TCRdb shows in-frame clones only, minus some. The table records some 490,000 clones, 81% of them present only once. Sequenced sample: PBMCs. The source of these receptors is a woman aged 40 to 50 in good health. Some clones in this sample may be carry-over from other donors' samples. The CDR3 runs from the conserved cysteine through the conserved F or W. Fields, in order: J gene, CDR3 length, D gene, V gene, clone size, CDR3 protein. The D gene is left open where the match is weak. Expanded clones get a size class; other rows say once, few or many, or leave the size out.

J: TRBJ2-1; length: 16; D: TRBD2; V: TRBV19; size: once; CDR3: CASSTPTSGAYNEQFF
J: TRBJ1-2; length: 15; D: -; V: TRBV7-8; size: -; CDR3: CASSPPQPLNYGYTF
J: TRBJ1-2; length: 16; D: -; V: TRBV4-2; size: -; CDR3: CASSQSGPYPNYGYTF
J: TRBJ1-5; length: 18; D: -; V: TRBV2; size: -; CDR3: CASIREKTGDYSNQPQHF
J: TRBJ2-5; length: 14; D: -; V: TRBV4-1; size: few; CDR3: CASSLGTPRETQYF
J: TRBJ2-1; length: 13; D: TRBD2; V: TRBV29-1; size: -; CDR3: CSVRLAGDNEQFF
J: TRBJ2-7; length: 13; D: TRBD2; V: TRBV29-1; size: -; CDR3: CSASSGAWYEQYF
J: TRBJ1-1; length: 12; D: -; V: TRBV4-3; size: -; CDR3: CASSQWGSEAFF
J: TRBJ2-2; length: 16; D: -; V: TRBV25-1; size: -; CDR3: CASSESDRFRTGELFF
J: TRBJ2-7; length: 16; D: TRBD1; V: TRBV28; size: -; CDR3: CASNLSSGTGSYEQYF
J: TRBJ1-2; length: 14; D: -; V: TRBV28; size: -; CDR3: CASSSQRGVYGYTF
J: TRBJ2-2; length: 14; D: -; V: TRBV7-9; size: -; CDR3: CASSPRTYTGELFF
J: TRBJ2-1; length: 17; D: -; V: TRBV5-1; size: -; CDR3: CASSSPPGGGAWNEQFF